The TCR beta chain under discussion was sequenced for a study of Graves' ophthalmopathy and Graves' hyperthyroidism. The authors enrolled newly diagnosed hyperthyroidism patients aged 18 to 65 with under 2 months' duration. If patients had other autoimmune diseases, uncontrolled infections, pregnancy or lactation, they were excluded. Turning to this clonotype: Its specificity is not known.

Deletions cut 6 bases from V and 5 bases from J, with 12 bases between. CDR1 and CDR2 (germline): MDHEN, SYDVKM. The CDR3 is made up of 13 amino acids. General study results and limits: Ophthalmopathy progression prediction by the model yielded a sensitivity of about 69% and a specificity of around 72%.

RNA transcripts served as template for amplifying TCR beta CDR3 sequences. First-round RT-PCR relied on HTBI primers, and a second-round multiplex PCR came next. TCRdb re-derived calls from the multiplex PCR reads in MiXCR, one entry per CDR3 protein. The repertoire includes about 550,000 distinct CDR3 sequences, under 45% of them detected once, and about 4.2% sits in the top ten. The V and J genes are TRBV28 and TRBJ2-3, with D perhaps matching TRBD2 (6 bases). Material for sequencing was peripheral blood or thyroid tissue (not recorded which). The receptor was derived from an adult man with Graves' hyperthyroidism. The CDR3 here is CASRWDWKDTQYF. CDR3 DNA: TGTGCCAGCAGATGGGACTGGAAAGATACGCAGTATTTT.